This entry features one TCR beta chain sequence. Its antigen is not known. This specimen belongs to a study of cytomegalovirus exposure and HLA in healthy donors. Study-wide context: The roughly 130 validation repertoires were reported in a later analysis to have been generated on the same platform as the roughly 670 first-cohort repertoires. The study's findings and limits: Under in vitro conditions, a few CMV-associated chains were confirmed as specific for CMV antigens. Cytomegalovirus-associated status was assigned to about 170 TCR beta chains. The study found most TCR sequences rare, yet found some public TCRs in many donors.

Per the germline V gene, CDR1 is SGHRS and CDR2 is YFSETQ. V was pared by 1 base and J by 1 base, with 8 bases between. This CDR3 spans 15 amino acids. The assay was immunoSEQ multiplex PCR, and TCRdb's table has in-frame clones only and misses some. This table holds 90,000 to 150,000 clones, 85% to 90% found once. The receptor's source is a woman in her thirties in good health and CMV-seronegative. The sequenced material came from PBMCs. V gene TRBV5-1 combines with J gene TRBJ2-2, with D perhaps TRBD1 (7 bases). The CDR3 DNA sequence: TGCGCCAGCAGCTTGCAGGGGGGGAACACCGGGGAGCTGTTTTTT. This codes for CASSLQGGNTGELFF.